What follows are 13 T cell receptor beta chains derived from one specimen sequenced in a study of vaccination effects on CD4 cells after COVID-19. Expansion with viral peptide pools was applied to antigen-specific CD4+ T cells by the ViraFEST assay prior to sequencing. Having been cultured for about 10 days, the cells underwent CD4+ T cell isolation. It was between March and December 2020 that the person had a SARS-CoV-2 infection confirmed by PCR. Data came from immunoSEQ multiplex PCR; TCRdb stores just in-frame clones and leaves some out. Of tens of thousands of clones in the sample, more than 70% were seen once. No antigens are known for them. Sequencing was performed on CD4+ T cells from PBMCs cultured with a peptide pool, taken before COVID-19 vaccination. The origin of the receptors is a human donor who had a prior SARS-CoV-2 infection.

V and J are TRBV19 and TRBJ2-7; no clear D gene. Germline V gene sequence: CDR1 LNHDA, CDR2 SQIVND (reference sequence). The CDR3 contains 14 residues. The V and J ends lost 6 bases and 0 bases respectively, with 12 bases between them. The CDR3 coding sequence is TGTGCCAGTAGGCTAGACAAAAGCTCCTACGAGCAGTACTTC. Protein: CASRLDKSSYEQYF.

The rearrangement links TRBV5-8 to TRBJ1-1; no definite D call. The CDR3 consists of 15 residues. CDR1 SGHTS and CDR2 YDEGEE come from the germline V gene. The V and J ends lost 0 bases and 0 bases respectively, with 9 bases between them. CDR3 sequence (DNA): TGTGCCAGCAGCTTGGTAGGATATATGAACACTGAAGCTTTCTTT. It is translated as CASSLVGYMNTEAFF.

This clone appeared a single time. The gene calls are TRBV2 and TRBJ2-7; D gene unclear. V gave up 7 bases and J gave up 0 bases, with 10 bases separating them. This CDR3 has 13 residues. The V gene's germline CDR1 is SNHLY and CDR2 FYNNEI. DNA for the CDR3: TGTGCCAGCACCCCAGAAAGCTCCTACGAGCAGTACTTC. It encodes CASTPESSYEQYF.

The chain has TRBV9 and TRBJ2-5; 10 bases are shared with TRBD1. The CDR3 runs 15 residues. Trimming cost V 4 bases and J 3 bases; bases outside gene matches: 6. The V gene's germline CDR1 is SGDLS and CDR2 YYNGEE. CDR3 sequence: CASSISGTGEETQYF. The DNA for the CDR3 is TGTGCCAGCAGCATCTCCGGGACAGGGGAAGAGACCCAGTACTTC.

In this sample, this clone turned up a few times. The chain uses TRBV7-2 and TRBJ2-7; the match to TRBD2 covers 9 bases. Germline CDR1 and CDR2: SGHTA and FQGNSA. CDR3 length: 16 residues. With V trimmed by 1 base and J by 5 bases, 9 bases remained unmatched. In DNA, the CDR3 is TGTGCCAGCAGCTTAGAAGCGACTAGCGGCTTTAACGAGCAGTACTTC. It codes for CASSLEATSGFNEQYF.

V is TRBV7-9 and J is TRBJ2-1, with no clear D. The CDR3 is 15 residues long. V was clipped by 5 bases and J by 0 bases, with 11 bases between them. Germline V CDR1 and CDR2: SEHNR, FQNEAQ (reference sequence). The CDR3 nucleotides read TGTGCCAGCAGCCCCCCCCGGAGCTCCTACAATGAGCAGTTCTTC. Its protein is CASSPPRSSYNEQFF.

This clone was seen only once. This chain links TRBV11-3 with TRBJ2-5; the match to TRBD1 covers 8 bases. This CDR3 is built from 15 residues. V dropped 5 bases and J dropped 4; count of bases not matched to a gene: 9. CDR1 and CDR2 from the germline V gene are SGHNT and YENEEA. CDR3 region: CASSTFQGARETQYF. Written as DNA, the CDR3 is TGTGCCAGCAGCACATTCCAGGGGGCTCGAGAGACCCAGTACTTC.

This chain connects TRBV5-1 to TRBJ2-7; D unclear. The CDR3 is 13 amino acids. V lost 4 bases to trimming and J lost 7 bases, with 15 bases between them. Germline V gene data show CDR1 as SGHRS and CDR2 as YFSETQ. The CDR3 nucleotides read TGCGCCAGCAGCCCCTTCGTGGGGATAGAGCAGTACTTC. It translates to CASSPFVGIEQYF.

The rearrangement uses TRBV3-1 (or the pseudogene TRBV3-2) and TRBJ2-7, with D tentatively TRBD1 or TRBD2 (6 bases each). Trimming shortened V by 4 bases and J by 1 base, and 23 bases separated the two germline ends. The germline V gene has CDR1 LGHDT and CDR2 YNNKEL (reference sequence). The CDR3 contains 18 residues. In nucleotides, the CDR3 is TGTGCCAGCAGCCCCCGGAATTATCTGAGGGGGGAATCCTACGAGCAGTACTTC. Protein: CASSPRNYLRGESYEQYF.

This chain uses TRBV5-8 with TRBJ2-1; TRBD1 matches at 7 bases. V was pared by 4 bases and J by 2 bases, with 6 bases of the junction left unmatched. This CDR3 is built from 15 residues. The V gene's germline CDR1 is SGHTS and CDR2 YDEGEE. The CDR3 coding sequence is TGTGCCAGCAGCCTGCAGGGGGATCCCTACAATGAGCAGTTCTTC. Translated, it gives CASSLQGDPYNEQFF.

The J gene is TRBJ2-1, the V gene TRBV24-1; 7 nucleotides agree with TRBD2. V dropped 7 bases and J dropped 7; count of bases not matched to a gene: 30. There are 21 residues in the CDR3. Germline CDR1 reads KGHDR; CDR2 reads SFDVKD. The CDR3 bases are TGTGCCACCAGCGCAGCAATAAATCCGGGGAGGGATACGCGGGTAGATAATGAGCAGTTCTTC. Protein: CATSAAINPGRDTRVDNEQFF.

The chain joins TRBV2 to TRBJ2-7, with unresolved D. The length of the CDR3 is 15 residues. Germline CDR1 reads SNHLY; CDR2 reads FYNNEI. With 0 bases removed from V and 2 bases from J, the gap between germline ends came to 11 bases. CDR3: CASSEAINGPYEQYF. CDR3 nucleotide sequence: TGTGCCAGCAGTGAAGCGATTAACGGTCCCTACGAGCAGTACTTC.

The chain joins TRBV18 to TRBJ2-7; D is unclear. The CDR3 sequence is 12 residues long. The V gene's germline CDR1 is KGHSH and CDR2 LQKENI. Trimming removed 5 bases from V and 2 bases from J, with 7 bases in between. This CDR3 is CASSMWAYEQYF. CDR3 bases: TGTGCCAGCTCAATGTGGGCCTACGAGCAGTACTTC.